Listed below are T cell receptor beta chains from one sample, sequenced in a study of shared clonotypes between healthy human individuals. Profiled with immunoSEQ multiplex PCR; TCRdb holds only in-frame clones, not every one. Of roughly 1,100,000 clones listed, around four fifths are singletons. Sequencing was done on a sample of memory CD4+ T cells sorted from blood. The receptor set was obtained from a man younger than 35 in good health. The CDR3 runs from the conserved cysteine through the conserved F or W. D genes are given only for firm matches. Some rows mark clone size as missing; the rest say once, few, many or name a class of expanded clone.

>NA|TRBV11-2|TRBJ1-1|once
CASSYGPTEAFF
TGTGCCAGCAGCTACGGACCAACTGAAGCTTTCTTT
>TRBD1|TRBV18|TRBJ2-5|NA
CASSPLTGGGETQYF
TGTGCCAGCTCACCACTAACAGGGGGCGGAGAGACCCAGTACTTC
>NA|TRBV6-6|TRBJ1-6|NA
CASRVLGNNSPLHF
TGTGCCAGCAGGGTTCTGGGAAATAATTCACCCCTCCACTTT
>TRBD2|TRBV7-2|TRBJ2-5|NA
CASATRGGRETQYF
TGTGCCAGCGCCACTCGGGGGGGCCGAGAGACCCAGTACTTC
>NA|TRBV14|TRBJ1-2|many
CASSPELGGLYGYTF
TGTGCCAGCAGCCCGGAGCTCGGGGGCTTGTATGGCTACACCTTC
>TRBD1|TRBV5-6|TRBJ2-5|NA
CASSSTGSETQYF
TGTGCCAGCAGCTCGACAGGGTCAGAGACCCAGTACTTC
>NA|TRBV30|TRBJ1-1|few
CAWRTRQNTEAFF
TGTGCCTGGAGAACCCGACAAAACACTGAAGCTTTCTTT
>NA|TRBV5-1|TRBJ1-2|few
CASTRDERNYGYTF
TGCGCCAGCACCAGGGACGAACGTAACTATGGCTACACCTTC
>NA|TRBV5-1|TRBJ2-1|few
CASSGSGGWDEQFF
TGCGCCAGCTCGGGTAGCGGAGGGTGGGATGAGCAGTTCTTC
>NA|TRBV11-3|TRBJ2-2|NA
CASSIFIGGNTGELFF
TGTGCCAGCAGCATCTTTATTGGAGGGAACACCGGGGAGCTGTTTTTT
>NA|TRBV29-1|TRBJ2-5|NA
CSVQIQAGETQYF
TGCAGCGTTCAAATACAGGCTGGGGAGACCCAGTACTTC
>TRBD1|TRBV13|TRBJ1-1|NA
CASSTRDRVGTEAFF
TGTGCCAGCAGCACACGGGACAGGGTCGGCACTGAAGCTTTCTTT
>NA|TRBV7-2|TRBJ2-5|NA
CASSLFPGLETQYF
TGTGCCAGCAGCTTATTTCCGGGACTAGAGACCCAGTACTTC
>NA|TRBV29-1|TRBJ2-3|NA
CSVVLDTDTQYF
TGCAGCGTTGTCTTAGACACAGATACGCAGTATTTT
>TRBD2|TRBV6-5|TRBJ2-5|NA
CASTRLAGSQETQYF
TGTGCCAGCACCCGACTAGCGGGGAGCCAAGAGACCCAGTACTTC
>NA|TRBV5-8|TRBJ2-1|few
CASSLGRVLSSDEQFF
TGTGCCAGCAGCTTGGGAAGGGTCTTAAGTTCGGATGAGCAGTTCTTC